The clone carrying this TCR beta chain was recorded at least ten times. Antigen unknown. The use of a sample-barcoded 5' primer and a J-beta primer mix characterized a second PCR of roughly 6 to 11 cycles. TCRdb re-derived calls from the 5' RACE reads in MiXCR, one entry per CDR3 protein. This sample has 650,000 to 1,000,000 distinct CDR3 sequences, with about 36% found just once. Healthy individuals of Caucasian origin from Russia, aged 6 to 90, served as donors. Every sample yielded at least 6.5 million isolated PBMCs. This specimen belongs to a study of blood T cells in healthy people across ages. Regarding the study as a whole: PBMC samples, being unsorted, prevented any conclusive comparison of naive and antigen-experienced cells. Measured against age, TCR beta diversity per million T cells decreased in a roughly linear manner.

V was pared by 3 bases and J by 9 bases, with 3 bases between. Germline-derived CDR1 and CDR2 are SNHLY and FYNNEI. The CDR3 loop spans 10 amino acids. The clonotype was recovered from a man aged 18 to 30 in good health. The chain links TRBV2 to TRBJ2-1; D call uncertain. Input material: blood. The CDR3 region has the DNA TGTGCCAGCAGTGATTCTGAGCAGTTCTTC. The encoded protein is CASSDSEQFF. Supplemented by reference TRBV2 and TRBJ2-1, the full variable domain reads EPEVTQTPSHQVTQMGQEVILRCVPISNHLYFYWYRQILGQKVEFLVSFYNNEISEKSEIFDDQFSVERPDGSNFTLKIRSTKLEDSAMYFCASSDSEQFFGPGTRLTVL.